The 14 T cell receptor beta chains listed next were all sequenced from one sample in a study of cytomegalovirus exposure and HLA in healthy donors. This PCR relied on a set of 60 Vbeta primers and 13 Jbeta primers. The data were produced by immunoSEQ multiplex PCR, yet TCRdb's version contains in-frame clones alone and is incomplete. The sample has some 200,000 clones; around 89% are singletons. Input material: PBMCs. Receptors originate from a woman between 18 and 30 years old in good health and CMV-seronegative.

The rearrangement uses TRBV4-2 and TRBJ2-3, with TRBD2 identical over 7 bases. The germline CDR1 and CDR2 sequences are LGHNA and YNFKEQ. Trimming cost V 1 base and J 0 bases; bases outside gene matches: 4. The CDR3 spans 16 residues. This chain's CDR3 is CASSQVSGTSTDTQYF. Here the CDR3 DNA reads TGTGCCAGCAGCCAAGTAAGCGGGACTAGCACAGATACGCAGTATTTT.

CDR3 in amino acids: CASSQVLASGSVEQFF. The CDR3 DNA sequence: TGCGCCAGCAGCCAAGTATTGGCTAGCGGGAGTGTTGAGCAGTTCTTC. The chain combines TRBV4-1 with TRBJ2-1; 10 bases fit TRBD2. The CDR3 sequence is 16 residues long. The ends lost 1 base at V and 9 bases at J; junction bases unmatched: 9. Germline values: CDR1 MGHRA, CDR2 YSYEKL.

This sequence joins TRBV4-2 and TRBJ2-2, with D possibly being TRBD1 (5 bases). V was shortened by 4 bases and J by 6 bases, with 12 bases between the two germline ends. The CDR3 is 14 amino acids. Germline CDR1 is LGHNA and CDR2 is YNFKEQ. CDR3 region: CASSLGAVAGELFF. CDR3 DNA: TGTGCCAGCAGCCTTGGGGCCGTGGCCGGGGAGCTGTTTTTT.

This chain uses TRBV2 with TRBJ2-2, with 8 positions matching TRBD2. This CDR3 contains 15 residues. V lost 6 bases and J lost 4; bases outside the gene matches: 7. The germline V gene has CDR1 SNHLY and CDR2 FYNNEI. The CDR3 nucleotides read TGTGCCAGCAGGAACGGGGGGGCAGGCACCGGGGAGCTGTTTTTT. The encoded protein is CASRNGGAGTGELFF.

The V gene is TRBV25-1, the J gene TRBJ2-3; possible D gene TRBD1, 8 bases. Trimming removed 2 bases from V and 0 bases from J, with 12 bases in between. Per germline, CDR1 MGHDK and CDR2 SYGVNS. This CDR3 spans 16 amino acids. CDR3 in DNA: TGTGCCAGCAGTGAAGACAGGGGAGGGAGCACAGATACGCAGTATTTT. This codes for CASSEDRGGSTDTQYF.

The CDR3 DNA reads as TGTGCCAGCAGTGATTACGAGGCCACAGGAGCAGATACGCAGTATTTT. Protein product: CASSDYEATGADTQYF. V gene TRBV25-1 combines with J gene TRBJ2-3, with D possibly being TRBD1 (5 bases). Germline CDR1 reads MGHDK; CDR2 reads SYGVNS. Trimming took off 3 bases at V and 4 bases at J, with 17 bases between the two ends. The CDR3 is 16 amino acids.

V usage is TRBV19 and J usage is TRBJ1-2; no clear D gene. The CDR3 runs to 13 residues. CDR1 and CDR2 from the germline V gene are LNHDA and SQIVND (reference sequence). The V and J ends lost 7 bases and 7 bases respectively, with 16 bases between them. The CDR3 reads CASNGRTDSGYTF. In DNA, the CDR3 is TGTGCCAGTAACGGACGGACTGACTCTGGCTACACCTTC.

This clone turned up a few times. J is TRBJ1-5 and V is TRBV27; 8 nucleotides agree with TRBD1. This CDR3 has 15 residues. CDR1 MNHEY and CDR2 SMNVEV come from the germline V gene (reference sequence). V was clipped by 0 bases and J by 6 bases; unmatched bases: 4. In DNA form, the CDR3 reads TGTGCCAGCAGTTTATCCCCTGACAGGGGTCAGCCCCAGCATTTT. Amino acids: CASSLSPDRGQPQHF.

J is TRBJ1-1 and V is TRBV28; D gene uncertain. Germline CDR1 MDHEN, CDR2 SYDVKM. The CDR3 runs to 13 residues. V lost 7 bases and J lost 4, with 13 bases in between. This CDR3 reads CASNPGVRTEAFF. The CDR3 DNA is TGTGCCAGCAACCCCGGGGTCCGCACTGAAGCTTTCTTT.

This clone has just one count. J is TRBJ2-1 and V is TRBV7-9; the D is unclear. V lost 5 bases and J lost 2, with 4 bases in between. The CDR3 spans 12 residues. Germline CDR1 is SEHNR and CDR2 is FQNEAQ (reference sequence). The CDR3 loop is CASSRAYNEQFF. The CDR3 bases are TGTGCCAGCAGCCGGGCCTACAATGAGCAGTTCTTC.

The chain has TRBV5-1 and TRBJ1-3; D gene unclear. The CDR3 length is 14 residues. Germline CDR1 is SGHRS and CDR2 is YFSETQ. The V and J ends lost 2 bases and 4 bases respectively, with 10 bases between them. The CDR3 DNA reads TGCGCCAGCAGCTTTTCTGAGGGAGGAAACACCATATATTTT. This sequence encodes CASSFSEGGNTIYF. Using reference TRBV5-1 and TRBJ1-3 for the parts outside the CDR3, the full variable domain is KAGVTQTPRYLIKTRGQQVTLSCSPISGHRSVSWYQQTPGQGLQFLFEYFSETQRNKGNFPGRFSGRQFSNSRSEMNVSTLELGDSALYLCASSFSEGGNTIYFGEGSWLTVV.

The chain has TRBV5-4 and TRBJ2-7; 8 positions match TRBD2. Trimming at V came to 3 bases and at J to 5 bases, leaving 10 bases not matched to a gene. The CDR3 spans 15 residues. Germline V CDR1 and CDR2: SGHNT, YYREEE (reference sequence). The CDR3 reads CASSSYTGGPDEQYF. In DNA form, the CDR3 reads TGTGCCAGCAGCTCGTACACGGGGGGGCCGGACGAGCAGTACTTC.

This clone appeared once. The chain is built from TRBV2 and TRBJ2-3, with 8 bases matching TRBD2. J lost 1 base, V lost 5 bases, and 5 bases had no gene match. The CDR3 runs to 15 residues. Germline V lookup: CDR1 SNHLY, CDR2 FYNNEI. This CDR3 reads CASSNILAGTDTQYF. The CDR3 DNA sequence: TGTGCCAGCAGTAATATACTAGCGGGCACAGATACGCAGTATTTT.

V usage is TRBV2 and J usage is TRBJ1-5; unclear D gene. The ends were cut back, 3 bases at V and 7 bases at J, with 10 bases in the middle. This CDR3 has 13 residues. The germline CDR1 and CDR2 sequences are SNHLY and FYNNEI. The CDR3 region has the DNA TGTGCCAGCAGTGAGGCTTTCTGGCAGCCCCAGCATTTT. Translated: CASSEAFWQPQHF.